The text below deals with one T cell receptor (beta chain). The specificity of this receptor is unknown. Base qualities are not recorded, but no much larger clone differs from it by a single base. TCRbeta CDR3 regions were amplified from genomic DNA using the immunoSEQ Assay, a bias-controlled multiplex PCR. In the paper's pipeline: Nucleated cell counts per sample were estimated from amplification of reference gene primers within the assay. To quantify the absolute abundance of each unique TCRbeta CDR3 rearrangement, sequence reads were collapsed and filtered. For each sample, productive Simpson clonality was calculated as the square root of Simpson's diversity index over productive rearrangements. TCRdb retrieved this table from immuneACCESS and kept in-frame rearrangements only. Not all clones are present; in checked studies, unresolved V genes account for under half, and no reason is known for the remainder. From that table come the V and J calls and clone size; the DNA was used to work out D and trimming. The sample records fewer than 400,000 clones, approximately 88% of which are singletons. Of the sample, approximately 4.7% is held by the ten largest clones.

As encoded in the germline V gene, CDR1 is MDHEN while CDR2 is SYDVKM. Trimming leaves V shorter by 6 bases and J shorter by 14 bases, with the junction holding 9 bases beyond the gene matches. Spanning cysteine to phenylalanine, the CDR3 consists of 12 amino acids. Only the CDR3 DNA is retained, 36 bases long and in frame from the first base. The data were obtained in a study of blood T cell repertoires in COVID-19 (dated by TCRdb to 2020 to 2022). For the wider study: The collaborator samples originated in the United States, Italy and Spain and spanned the acute and convalescent phases of COVID-19. Where HLA class I and class II types were available, the types were taken from metadata supplied by the sample provider, not from assay-based typing. Subjects who had been exposed to COVID-19, were actively infected with it, or had recovered from it provided the deeply sampled blood TCRbeta repertoires that made up the dataset. The material from the prospective study consisted of cDNA or gDNA derived from T cells, B-cell-depleted T cells, or PBMCs. Nearly every sample came with metadata listing a de-identified subject ID, COVID-19 status, age in years and sex. The samples were drawn from the first 160 participants of the ongoing ImmuneRACE study and from 1,200 or so subjects provided by 6 global collaborators. The repertoires were released in a freely available public database meant as a resource for research on the immune response to SARS-CoV-2.

Summary of the overall study and its limitations: The quantity of clinical and demographic metadata differed by source and by participant and was supplied without curation.

Enrolling through a virtual design, the prospective study's participants ranged in age from roughly 18 to 89 years and lived across 24 United States geographic areas. To assign participants to cohorts, the prospective study relied on clinical history that participants themselves reported in a screening survey and a study questionnaire. For ImmuneRACE Cohort 3, a participant was defined as recovered based on two consecutive negative NP/OP PCR tests, clearance by a healthcare professional, or resolution of symptoms. Mobile phlebotomists in the prospective study collected whole blood, serum and a nasopharyngeal or oropharyngeal swab from every participant. Over a roughly two-month period, participants in the prospective study had the option of providing additional blood draws and questionnaires. Blood samples from the prospective study were shipped frozen or at room temperature prior to DNA extraction.

The clonotype comes from a man aged 55-75 years who had recovered from COVID-19. The V and J genes are TRBV28 and TRBJ2-5, with 10 bases in between that match TRBD1. Sample: PBMCs or T cells enriched from blood (not recorded which). The CDR3 here reads CASSTEDRGYYF. The DNA sequence is given as TGTGCCAGCAGCACAGAGGACAGGGGGTATTACTTC.